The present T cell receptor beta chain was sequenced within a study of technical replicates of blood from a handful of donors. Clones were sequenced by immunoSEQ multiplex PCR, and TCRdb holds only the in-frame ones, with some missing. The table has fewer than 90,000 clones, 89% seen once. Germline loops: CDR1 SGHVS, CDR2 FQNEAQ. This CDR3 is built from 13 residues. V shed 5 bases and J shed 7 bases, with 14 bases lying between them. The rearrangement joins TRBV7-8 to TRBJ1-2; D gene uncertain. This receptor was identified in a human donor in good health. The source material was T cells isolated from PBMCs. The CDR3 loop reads CASSVTGISGYTF. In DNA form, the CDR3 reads TGTGCCAGCAGCGTTACGGGAATCTCTGGCTACACCTTC.